One sample yielded the 6 T cell receptor beta chains listed below, sequenced in a study of T-cell memory formation after mild COVID-19. TCRdb re-called the 5' RACE reads with MiXCR, one entry per CDR3 protein. The table lists about 390,000 distinct CDR3 sequences, around 20% of them singletons. The sample consisted of PBMCs or a T cell subset sorted from them (not recorded which). These receptors were obtained from an adult woman who had mild COVID-19 (a few samples of this study predate the infection). Cell type and time point are not known.

The V gene is TRBV2, the J gene TRBJ1-1; D possibly corresponds to TRBD1 (6 bases). There are 13 residues in the CDR3. The germline V gene has CDR1 SNHLY and CDR2 FYNNEI. The germline V and J ends were trimmed by 9 bases and 1 base, with 12 bases remaining between them. DNA for the CDR3: TGTGCCAGGGGGGGCTTAGGGAACACTGAAGCTTTCTTT. Translation: CARGGLGNTEAFF.

This chain joins TRBV6-4 and TRBJ1-2; 8 bases match TRBD1. This CDR3 spans 14 amino acids. Germline assignment: CDR1 MRHNA and CDR2 SNTAGT. V shed 2 bases, J shed 4 bases, and the junction held 3 bases outside the gene matches. CDR3 protein: CASSDETGAYGYTF. The CDR3 bases are TGTGCCAGCAGTGACGAGACAGGGGCCTATGGCTACACCTTC.

The chain employs TRBV5-4 and TRBJ2-7; D may be TRBD2 (5 bases). Germline CDR1 SGHNT, CDR2 YYREEE (reference sequence). This CDR3 has 14 amino acids. V lost 2 bases to trimming and J lost 3 bases, with 12 bases between them. CDR3 residues: CASSFRTGNYEQYF. CDR3 coding DNA: TGTGCCAGCAGCTTCCGGACTGGGAACTACGAGCAGTACTTC.

This clonotype was counted only a few times. The genes are TRBV27 and TRBJ2-7; 8 bases are a match to TRBD1. The germline CDR1 and CDR2 sequences are MNHEY and SMNVEV (reference sequence). The CDR3 consists of 14 residues. V gave up 5 bases and J gave up 5 bases; unmatched junction bases: 8. CDR3 sequence reads: CASSTGQGPHEQYF. The DNA of the CDR3 is TGTGCCAGCAGTACAGGACAGGGTCCCCACGAGCAGTACTTC.

In its sample, this clonotype was seen a few times. V is TRBV29-1 and J is TRBJ2-5, with 10 bases lining up with TRBD1. The CDR3 extends over 13 amino acids. Trimming at V came to 1 base and at J to 6 bases, leaving 2 bases not matched to a gene. The germline V gene encodes CDR1 SQVTM and CDR2 ANQGSEA. CDR3 in amino acids: CSVEGTGGKTQYF. CDR3 coding DNA: TGCAGCGTTGAAGGGACAGGGGGTAAGACCCAGTACTTC. Full variable domain (rest looked up from reference TRBV29-1 and TRBJ2-5): SAVISQKPSRDICQRGTSLTIQCQVDSQVTMMFWYRQQPGQSLTLIATANQGSEATYESGFVIDKFPISRPNLTFSTLTVSNMSPEDSSIYLCSVEGTGGKTQYFGPGTRLLVL.

This clonotype was detected only a few times. This chain links TRBV3-1 with TRBJ2-1; 15 bases match TRBD2. V trimming: 4 bases; J trimming: 6 bases; junction bases outside the gene matches: 10. Per the germline V gene, CDR1 is LGHDT and CDR2 is YNNKEL (reference sequence). The CDR3 contains 18 residues. DNA for the CDR3: TGTGCCAGCAGCCTTGCCCTCCCGGGACTAGCGGGGGGCAATGAGCAGTTCTTC. This encodes CASSLALPGLAGGNEQFF.